The 28 T cell receptor beta chains presented below share a single source sample, sequenced in a study of OX40 agonist ivuxolimab in advanced cancers. Assay used: immunoSEQ multiplex PCR; TCRdb lists only in-frame clones, some missing. Of about 19,000 clones listed, approximately 88% are singletons. Specimen: CD4+ or CD8+ T cells sorted from blood, collected in a trial of the OX40 agonist ivuxolimab. These receptors all come from an adult with an advanced solid tumor such as melanoma, head and neck, liver or kidney cancer.

V and J are TRBV27 and TRBJ2-1; 9 nucleotides align to TRBD2. Trimming removed 6 bases from V and 2 bases from J; junction bases left unmatched: 8. The CDR3 consists of 16 residues. Germline V CDR1 and CDR2: MNHEY, SMNVEV (reference sequence). CDR3: CASRASGTYAYNEQFF. The DNA for the CDR3 is TGTGCCAGCAGGGCTAGCGGGACCTACGCCTACAATGAGCAGTTCTTC.

The chain recombines TRBV5-4 with TRBJ1-5; TRBD1 might be the D (5 bases). CDR3 length: 12 residues. Germline loops: CDR1 SGHNT, CDR2 YYREEE (reference sequence). In nucleotides, the CDR3 is TGTGTCACGGGGGTCGACAATCAGCCCCAGCATTTT. Translating gives CVTGVDNQPQHF.

A single count supports this clone. V is TRBV19 and J is TRBJ2-1; a possible D gene is TRBD2 (5 bases). This CDR3 has 12 residues. CDR1 is LNHDA, CDR2 SQIVND, per germline (reference sequence). V lost 6 bases and J lost 8, with 11 bases in between. The CDR3 DNA reads TGTGCCAGTAGGATCGGGGTCCATGAGCAGTTCTTC. This gives the protein CASRIGVHEQFF.

The rearrangement joins TRBV9 to TRBJ2-5, with TRBD2 matching over 8 bases. CDR1 and CDR2 from the germline V gene are SGDLS and YYNGEE. V lost 0 bases and J lost 4; bases outside the gene matches: 5. The CDR3 has 15 amino acids. The chain's CDR3 is CASSVVREGRETQYF. In nucleotides, the CDR3 is TGTGCCAGCAGCGTAGTACGGGAGGGCCGAGAGACCCAGTACTTC.

CDR3 DNA: TGTGCCAGCAGCCCCCCGGGGGCTGATGGCTACACCTTC. Its protein is CASSPPGADGYTF. This chain links TRBV7-8 with TRBJ1-2; tentative D call: TRBD1 (6 bases). The V end lost 5 bases, the J end lost 6 bases, and 13 bases lay between the germline ends. Germline CDR1 and CDR2: SGHVS and FQNEAQ. The length of the CDR3 is 13 residues.

V and J are TRBV27 and TRBJ2-5, with D tentatively TRBD1 or TRBD2 (5 bases each). The J call may be faulty, since TRBJ2-7 better matches the DNA end. In germline, CDR1 is MNHEY, CDR2 SMNVEV (reference sequence). The CDR3 has 16 residues. CDR3 residues: CASSLVPGPSSYEQYF. DNA for the CDR3: TGTGCCAGCAGTTTAGTCCCGGGACCTAGCTCCTACGAGCAGTACTTC.

The J gene is TRBJ1-1, the V gene TRBV11-2, with a weak D call TRBD1 (6 bases). The germline V gene encodes CDR1 SGHAT and CDR2 FQNNGV. Trimming stripped 10 bases from V and 2 bases from J, with 26 bases between. There are 17 residues in the CDR3. The CDR3 sequence: CATPKGPGWTANTEAFF. The CDR3 region has the DNA TGTGCCACCCCGAAAGGCCCCGGTTGGACAGCAAACACTGAAGCTTTCTTT.

V usage is TRBV5-1 and J usage is TRBJ2-3; tentative D call: TRBD2 (5 bases). This CDR3 has 15 amino acids. V lost 8 bases and J lost 3, with 19 bases in between. CDR1 is SGHRS, CDR2 YFSETQ, per germline. The CDR3 nucleotides read TGCGCCAGTAACCTAGAGGGCTCGGGGACAGATACGCAGTATTTT. It translates to CASNLEGSGTDTQYF. Supplemented by reference TRBV5-1 and TRBJ2-3, the full variable domain reads KAGVTQTPRYLIKTRGQQVTLSCSPISGHRSVSWYQQTPGQGLQFLFEYFSETQRNKGNFPGRFSGRQFSNSRSEMNVSTLELGDSALYLCASNLEGSGTDTQYFGPGTRLTVL.

The rearrangement uses TRBV9 and TRBJ2-3, with 11 bases that match TRBD2. The CDR3 is 15 amino acids. The J segment lost 6 bases and the V segment lost 4 bases, leaving 7 bases of the junction unmatched. Germline V gene sequence: CDR1 SGDLS, CDR2 YYNGEE. CDR3 DNA: TGTGCCAGCAGCCAAAGACTAGCGGGGAGGGATACGCAGTATTTT. Its translation: CASSQRLAGRDTQYF.

This rearrangement joins TRBV5-5 to TRBJ1-4, with D possibly being TRBD1 (5 bases). The CDR3 runs 18 residues. Germline V gives CDR1 SGHKS, CDR2 YYEKEE (reference sequence). Trimming left V 0 bases short and J 4 bases short, with 19 bases between. For the CDR3, the DNA is TGTGCCAGCAGCTTGGTTTCGGACATCCGGGCCGATAATGAAAAACTGTTTTTT. It is translated as CASSLVSDIRADNEKLFF.

V gene TRBV7-3 combines with J gene TRBJ2-5; TRBD1 or TRBD2 may be the D gene (7 bases each). CDR1 SGHTA and CDR2 FQGTGA come from the germline V gene. The CDR3 spans 14 residues. V was trimmed by 0 bases and J by 5 bases, leaving 10 bases between them. This CDR3 reads CASSLTGGGETQYF. The DNA of the CDR3 is TGTGCCAGCAGCTTAACGGGAGGGGGCGAGACCCAGTACTTC.

In this sample, this clone is large. The chain carries TRBV7-9 and TRBJ2-7; maybe TRBD2 (5 bases). Trimming took off 1 base at V and 4 bases at J, with 11 bases between the two ends. Germline V gene sequence: CDR1 SEHNR, CDR2 FQNEAQ (reference sequence). The CDR3 covers 14 residues. The CDR3: CASSLGGSGYEQYF. The CDR3 coding sequence is TGTGCCAGCAGCTTAGGAGGGTCTGGGTACGAGCAGTACTTC.

The chain links TRBV7-8 to TRBJ1-5; weak D call: TRBD1 (5 bases). This CDR3 region has 17 residues. Trimming removed 0 bases from V and 3 bases from J, with 15 bases in between. Germline lookup yields CDR1 SGHVS and CDR2 FQNEAQ. Here the CDR3 DNA reads TGTGCCAGCAGCTTAGCTTGGGGCCACTTTGACAATCAGCCCCAGCATTTT. Residues: CASSLAWGHFDNQPQHF. The full variable domain, with the rest looked up from reference TRBV7-8 and TRBJ1-5, is GAGVSQSPRYKVAKRGQDVALRCDPISGHVSLFWYQQALGQGPEFLTYFQNEAQLDKSGLPSDRFFAERPEGSVSTLKIQRTQQEDSAVYLCASSLAWGHFDNQPQHFGDGTRLSIL.

This rearrangement joins TRBV9 to TRBJ2-3; 8 bases match TRBD2. Germline V gene sequence: CDR1 SGDLS, CDR2 YYNGEE. J lost 4 bases, V lost 7 bases, and 8 bases had no gene match. The CDR3 length is 14 residues. CDR3 protein: CASGSGSGSDTQYF. The CDR3 region has the DNA TGTGCCAGCGGAAGCGGGAGTGGGTCAGATACGCAGTATTTT.

The chain uses TRBV2 and TRBJ2-1; 13 nucleotides line up with TRBD2. Germline V CDR1 and CDR2: SNHLY, FYNNEI. This CDR3 region has 20 residues. V shed 10 bases and J 0 bases; nucleotides not matched to a gene: 18. CDR3 DNA sequence: TGTGCCACCCCCCCGTCCGGGACTAGCGGGACACAGAGCTCCTACAATGAGCAGTTCTTC. Translated, it gives CATPPSGTSGTQSSYNEQFF.

This chain uses TRBV11-3 with TRBJ2-1; 8 nucleotides line up with TRBD2. The trim removed 2 bases at V and 7 bases at J, leaving 10 bases unmatched. Per germline, CDR1 SGHNT and CDR2 YENEEA. This CDR3 comprises 16 residues. The CDR3 DNA follows: TGTGCCAGCAGCTTAAGTTCCCCTAGCGGGTCTAATGAGCAGTTCTTC. It specifies CASSLSSPSGSNEQFF.

This rearrangement joins TRBV7-9 to TRBJ2-7; TRBD1 agrees at 10 bases. The CDR3 is made up of 17 amino acids. The germline gives CDR1 SEHNR, CDR2 FQNEAQ (reference sequence). V lost 5 bases to trimming and J lost 1 base; unmatched junction nucleotides: 11. The CDR3 DNA reads TGTGCCAGCAGCCCAGGGACTCCGGGACAGGGGTCCTACGAGCAGTACTTC. This sequence encodes CASSPGTPGQGSYEQYF.

This chain links TRBV5-4 with TRBJ2-7, with 7 bases lining up with TRBD2. CDR3 size: 13 residues. V was clipped by 4 bases and J by 3 bases; unmatched bases: 4. The germline CDR1 and CDR2 sequences are SGHNT and YYREEE (reference sequence). The chain's CDR3 is CASSPGLYYEQYF. The CDR3 DNA reads TGTGCCAGCAGCCCGGGACTATACTACGAGCAGTACTTC.

V gene TRBV7-9 combines with J gene TRBJ2-7; TRBD2 aligns across 10 bases. V was pared by 4 bases and J by 5 bases, with 5 bases of the junction left unmatched. The CDR3 consists of 14 residues. Looked up from germline, CDR1 is SEHNR and CDR2 is FQNEAQ (reference sequence). The CDR3 protein is CASSWTSGLDEQYF. CDR3 nucleotides: TGTGCCAGCAGCTGGACTAGCGGTTTAGACGAGCAGTACTTC. The full variable domain, in which reference TRBV7-9 and TRBJ2-7 provide the parts outside the CDR3, is DTGVSQNPRHKITKRGQNVTFRCDPISEHNRLYWYRQTLGQGPEFLTYFQNEAQLEKSRLLSDRFSAERPKGSFSTLEIQRTEQGDSAMYLCASSWTSGLDEQYFGPGTRLTVT.

The CDR3, as DNA: TGTGCCAGCAAGGGGGGAAGTGCCTACAATGAGCAGTTCTTC. Its translation: CASKGGSAYNEQFF. V and J are TRBV6-5 and TRBJ2-1; D is tentatively TRBD1 or TRBD2 (6 bases each). The CDR3 length is 14 residues. In germline, CDR1 is MNHEY, CDR2 SVGAGI. V was pared by 7 bases and J by 2 bases, with 12 bases between.

This clone was seen a handful of times. The chain recombines TRBV7-9 with TRBJ2-3; 9 nucleotides align to TRBD2. This CDR3 has 16 residues. V shed 4 bases and J 0 bases; nucleotides not matched to a gene: 5. Germline lookup yields CDR1 SEHNR and CDR2 FQNEAQ (reference sequence). CDR3 region: CASSSPTSGSTDTQYF. The CDR3 nucleotides read TGTGCCAGCAGCTCGCCTACTAGCGGGAGCACAGATACGCAGTATTTT.

This chain uses TRBV2 with TRBJ1-4, with D possibly TRBD1 on 5 matching bases. The length of the CDR3 is 14 residues. Trimming removed 4 bases from V and 6 bases from J, with 12 bases in between. CDR1 SNHLY and CDR2 FYNNEI come from the germline V gene. The CDR3 sequence: CASSGRGAHEKLFF. CDR3 nucleotide sequence: TGTGCCAGCAGTGGGAGGGGCGCTCATGAAAAACTGTTTTTT.

This chain uses TRBV5-5 with TRBJ2-7, with TRBD1 matching 8 bases. Per the germline V gene, CDR1 is SGHKS and CDR2 is YYEKEE (reference sequence). V shed 4 bases, J shed 5 bases, and the junction held 2 bases outside the gene matches. The CDR3 runs to 12 residues. The CDR3 nucleotides are TGTGCCAGCAGCGAGACAGGGGACGAGCAGTACTTC. Amino acids: CASSETGDEQYF.

About this clone: An end of the junction does not agree with germline; a read error may underlie this. The V and J genes are TRBV4-1 and TRBJ2-7, with TRBD2 identical over 10 bases. The CDR3 covers 16 residues. Germline lookup yields CDR1 MGHRA and CDR2 YSYEKL. The CDR3 DNA reads as TGCGCCAGCAGACAAGCTGCTAGCGGGAGCTCCTACGAGCAGTACTTC. Translation: CASRQAASGSSYEQYF.

The chain carries TRBV27 and TRBJ1-5; TRBD1 is a possible D gene (5 bases). V dropped 6 bases and J dropped 3 bases, with 18 bases sitting between them. The length of the CDR3 is 16 residues. Germline loops: CDR1 MNHEY, CDR2 SMNVEV (reference sequence). In nucleotides, the CDR3 is TGTGCCAGCAGCCCGGGACCGATCCCCCACAATCAGCCCCAGCATTTT. Amino acid sequence: CASSPGPIPHNQPQHF.

This clone has only one observation. CDR3 nucleotide sequence: TGCGCCACCCTTCTACCTATGAACACTGAAGCTTTCTTT. The encoded protein is CATLLPMNTEAFF. This chain joins TRBV5-1 and TRBJ1-1; D remains ambiguous. This CDR3 spans 13 amino acids. The V end was cut by 9 bases, the J end by 0 bases, with 12 bases between. The germline gives CDR1 SGHRS, CDR2 YFSETQ. Full variable domain (missing parts from reference TRBV5-1 and TRBJ1-1): KAGVTQTPRYLIKTRGQQVTLSCSPISGHRSVSWYQQTPGQGLQFLFEYFSETQRNKGNFPGRFSGRQFSNSRSEMNVSTLELGDSALYLCATLLPMNTEAFFGQGTRLTVV.

V gene TRBV19 combines with J gene TRBJ2-1; D might be TRBD2 (6 bases). Trimming cost V 4 bases and J 6 bases, with 16 bases left between them. CDR1 is LNHDA, CDR2 SQIVND, per germline (reference sequence). The CDR3 length is 15 residues. The CDR3 nucleotides read TGTGCCAGTAGTAAGCTCGGGGGAGTGATCAATGAGCAGTTCTTC. Amino acid sequence: CASSKLGGVINEQFF.

The rearrangement joins TRBV9 to TRBJ2-1; 10 positions match TRBD1. The CDR3 loop spans 15 amino acids. The germline V gene encodes CDR1 SGDLS and CDR2 YYNGEE. Trimming at V came to 6 bases and at J to 4 bases, leaving 7 bases not matched to a gene. CDR3 sequence (DNA): TGTGCCAGCACCTTCGGGACAGGGGCTTACAATGAGCAGTTCTTC. Its protein product is CASTFGTGAYNEQFF.